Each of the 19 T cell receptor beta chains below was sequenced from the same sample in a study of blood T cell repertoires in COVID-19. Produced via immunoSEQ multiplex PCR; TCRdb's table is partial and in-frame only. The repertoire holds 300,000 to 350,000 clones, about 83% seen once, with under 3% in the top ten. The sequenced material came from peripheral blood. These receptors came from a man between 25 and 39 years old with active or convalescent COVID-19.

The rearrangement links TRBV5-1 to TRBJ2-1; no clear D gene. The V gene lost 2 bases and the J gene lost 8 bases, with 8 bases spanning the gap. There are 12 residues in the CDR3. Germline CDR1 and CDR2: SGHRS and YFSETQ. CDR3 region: CASSLPADEQFF. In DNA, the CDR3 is TGCGCCAGCAGCTTACCGGCGGATGAGCAGTTCTTC.

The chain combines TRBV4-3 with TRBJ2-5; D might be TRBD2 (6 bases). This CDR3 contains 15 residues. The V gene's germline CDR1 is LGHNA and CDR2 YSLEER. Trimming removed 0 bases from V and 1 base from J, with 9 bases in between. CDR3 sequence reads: CASSQDGRFQETQYF. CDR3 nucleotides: TGCGCCAGCAGCCAAGATGGGAGGTTCCAAGAGACCCAGTACTTC.

The CDR3 reads CASSEYRAVYTIYF. In DNA form, the CDR3 reads TGTGCCAGCAGTGAATACAGGGCCGTGTACACCATATATTTT. V gene TRBV6-1 combines with J gene TRBJ1-3; maybe TRBD1 (6 bases). The CDR3 spans 14 residues. Germline assignment: CDR1 MNHNS and CDR2 SASEGT. Trimming took off 2 bases at V and 8 bases at J, with 13 bases between the two ends.

The CDR3 protein is CASRRSGRFGDTQYF. The CDR3 DNA reads TGTGCCAGCAGGCGTAGCGGGAGGTTTGGAGATACGCAGTATTTT. This rearrangement joins TRBV6-5 to TRBJ2-3; 10 bases are a match to TRBD2. V dropped 6 bases and J dropped 5; count of bases not matched to a gene: 8. The CDR3 length is 15 residues. The germline V gene encodes CDR1 MNHEY and CDR2 SVGAGI.

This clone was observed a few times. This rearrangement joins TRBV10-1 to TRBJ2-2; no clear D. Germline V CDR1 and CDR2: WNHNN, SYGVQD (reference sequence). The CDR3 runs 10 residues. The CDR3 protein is CYLLTGELFF. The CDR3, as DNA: TGCTACCTACTTACTGGGGAGCTGTTTTTT.

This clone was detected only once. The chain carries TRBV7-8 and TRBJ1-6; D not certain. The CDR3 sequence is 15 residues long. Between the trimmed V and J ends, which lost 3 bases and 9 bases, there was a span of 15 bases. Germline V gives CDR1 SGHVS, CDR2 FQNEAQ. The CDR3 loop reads CASSFPREYGSPLHF. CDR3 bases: TGTGCCAGCAGCTTCCCCCGGGAGTACGGTTCACCCCTCCACTTT.

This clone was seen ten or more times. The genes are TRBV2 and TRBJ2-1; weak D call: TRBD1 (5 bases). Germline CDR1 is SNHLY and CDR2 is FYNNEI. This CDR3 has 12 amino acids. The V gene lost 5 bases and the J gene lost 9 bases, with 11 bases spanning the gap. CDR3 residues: CASSIRQSEQFF. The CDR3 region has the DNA TGTGCCAGCAGTATACGACAGTCTGAGCAGTTCTTC.

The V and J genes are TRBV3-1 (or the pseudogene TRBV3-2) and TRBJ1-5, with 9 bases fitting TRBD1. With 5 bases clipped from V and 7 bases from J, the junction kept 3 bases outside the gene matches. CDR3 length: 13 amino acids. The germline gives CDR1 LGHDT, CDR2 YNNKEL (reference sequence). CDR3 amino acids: CASSGTGWQPQHF. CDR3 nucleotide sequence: TGTGCCAGCAGCGGGACAGGGTGGCAGCCCCAGCATTTT.

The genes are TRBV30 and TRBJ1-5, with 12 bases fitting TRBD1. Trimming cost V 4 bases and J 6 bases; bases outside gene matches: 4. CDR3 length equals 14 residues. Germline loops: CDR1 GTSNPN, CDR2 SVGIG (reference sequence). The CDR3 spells CAWTGQGASQPQHF. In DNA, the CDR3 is TGTGCCTGGACGGGACAGGGGGCATCTCAGCCCCAGCATTTT. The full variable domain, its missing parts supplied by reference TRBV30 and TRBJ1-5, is SQTIHQWPATLVQPVGSPLSLECTVEGTSNPNLYWYRQAAGRGLQLLFYSVGIGQISSEVPQNLSASRPQDRQFILSSKKLLLSDSGFYLCAWTGQGASQPQHFGDGTRLSIL.

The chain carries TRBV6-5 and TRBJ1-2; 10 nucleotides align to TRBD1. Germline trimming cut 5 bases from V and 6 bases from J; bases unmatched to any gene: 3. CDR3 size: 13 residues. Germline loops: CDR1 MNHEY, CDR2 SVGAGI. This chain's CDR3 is CASSRQGAHGYTF. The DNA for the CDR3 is TGTGCCAGCAGTAGACAGGGGGCGCATGGCTACACCTTC.

The CDR3 protein is CSIQGAAGYTF. The CDR3 region has the DNA TGCAGCATTCAGGGGGCGGCTGGCTACACCTTC. The chain employs TRBV29-1 and TRBJ1-2; 8 bases align to TRBD1. The CDR3 extends over 11 amino acids. Trimming at V came to 8 bases and at J to 7 bases, leaving 6 bases not matched to a gene. In germline, CDR1 is SQVTM, CDR2 ANQGSEA.

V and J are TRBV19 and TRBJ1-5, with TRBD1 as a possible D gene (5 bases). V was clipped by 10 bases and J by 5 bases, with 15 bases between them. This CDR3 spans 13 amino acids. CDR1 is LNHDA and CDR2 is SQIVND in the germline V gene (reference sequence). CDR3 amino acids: CATGARAHQPQHF. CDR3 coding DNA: TGTGCCACTGGGGCCAGGGCGCATCAGCCCCAGCATTTT.

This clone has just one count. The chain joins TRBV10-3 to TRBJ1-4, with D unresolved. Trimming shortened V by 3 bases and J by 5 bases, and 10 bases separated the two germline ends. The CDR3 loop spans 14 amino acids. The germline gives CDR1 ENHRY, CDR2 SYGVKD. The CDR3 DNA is TGTGCCATCAGTGATAGGGCGGGGAATGAAAAACTGTTTTTT. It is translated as CAISDRAGNEKLFF.

CDR3 in DNA: TGTGCCAGCAGCCCCTCAGGCTACGAGCAGTACTTC. It yields the protein CASSPSGYEQYF. The V call is TRBV6-5, the J call TRBJ2-7; D ambiguous. CDR1 and CDR2 (germline): MNHEY, SVGAGI. The CDR3 contains 12 residues. V was clipped by 6 bases and J by 3 bases, with 9 bases between them.

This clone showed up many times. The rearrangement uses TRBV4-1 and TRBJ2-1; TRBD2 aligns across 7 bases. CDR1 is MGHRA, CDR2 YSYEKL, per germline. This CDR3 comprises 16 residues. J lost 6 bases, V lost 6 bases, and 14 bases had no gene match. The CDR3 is CASSPRRLAALNEQFF. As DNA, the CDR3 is TGCGCCAGCAGTCCGAGGAGACTAGCCGCGCTCAATGAGCAGTTCTTC.

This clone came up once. In DNA form, the CDR3 reads TGTGCCAGCAGCTTAAAGACAGAAGCTTTCTTT. The encoded protein is CASSLKTEAFF. The chain recombines TRBV13 with TRBJ1-1; no clear D gene. The CDR3 has 11 amino acids. V gave up 2 bases and J gave up 8 bases, with 6 bases separating them. Germline V gene lookup returns CDR1 PRHDT and CDR2 FYEKMQ (reference sequence).

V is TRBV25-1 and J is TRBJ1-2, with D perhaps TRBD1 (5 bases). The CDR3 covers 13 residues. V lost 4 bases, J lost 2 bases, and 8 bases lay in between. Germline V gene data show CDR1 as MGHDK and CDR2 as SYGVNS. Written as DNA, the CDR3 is TGTGCCAGCAGTGGAGGACACAACTATGGCTACACCTTC. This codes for CASSGGHNYGYTF.

CDR3 sequence reads: CASSRRSAGELFF. DNA of the CDR3: TGTGCCAGCAGCCGTAGAAGCGCCGGGGAGCTGTTTTTT. The chain joins TRBV7-2 to TRBJ2-2; D unclear. V lost 5 bases to trimming and J lost 6 bases, with 10 bases between them. The germline V gene has CDR1 SGHTA and CDR2 FQGNSA. This CDR3 is 13 amino acids long.

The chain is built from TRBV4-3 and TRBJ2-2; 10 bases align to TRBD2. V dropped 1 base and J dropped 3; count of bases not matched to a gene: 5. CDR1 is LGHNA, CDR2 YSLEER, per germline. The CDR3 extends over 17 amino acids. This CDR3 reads CASSQALGLADTGELFF. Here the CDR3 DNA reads TGCGCCAGCAGCCAAGCGTTAGGACTAGCGGACACCGGGGAGCTGTTTTTT.